These T cell receptor beta chains were read from a single sample in a study of identical twins. From the 5' RACE reads, TCRdb called clonotypes with MiXCR, one entry per CDR3 protein. The profile shows some 440,000 distinct CDR3 sequences, about 24% of them singletons. These records were also assigned to another study, of T cells expressing NK-cell markers.

Specimen: CD4+ T cells sorted from blood. The receptor set was obtained from a young woman in good health. CDR3s include the opening cysteine and the closing phenylalanine or tryptophan. D genes are given only for firm matches. Where a row states a size, it is once, few, many or the class of an expanded clone; other rows omit it.

D gene: -; CDR3 length: 15; clone size: -; J gene: TRBJ1-6; V gene: TRBV5-1; CDR3 DNA: TGCGCCAGCAGCTTGACCAGCTCCTATAATTCACCCCTCCACTTT; CDR3 protein: CASSLTSSYNSPLHF
D gene: -; CDR3 length: 13; clone size: -; J gene: TRBJ1-1; V gene: TRBV5-5; CDR3 DNA: TGTGCCAGCAGCGTCACAGCGAACACTGAAGCTTTCTTT; CDR3 protein: CASSVTANTEAFF
D gene: -; CDR3 length: 14; clone size: -; J gene: TRBJ1-1; V gene: TRBV20-1; CDR3 DNA: TGCAGTGCTAGAGCGGGGTCAATGAACACTGAAGCTTTCTTT; CDR3 protein: CSARAGSMNTEAFF
D gene: -; CDR3 length: 15; clone size: -; J gene: TRBJ2-7; V gene: TRBV9; CDR3 DNA: TGTGCCAGCAGCCTCACCAGCGGGTTCGAGGCCGAGCAGTACTTC; CDR3 protein: CASSLTSGFEAEQYF
D gene: TRBD2; CDR3 length: 18; clone size: -; J gene: TRBJ2-1; V gene: TRBV19; CDR3 DNA: TGTGCCAGTAGTATATCTGGACTAGCGGGAGTTGGTTATAATGAGCAGTTCTTC; CDR3 protein: CASSISGLAGVGYNEQFF
D gene: TRBD2; CDR3 length: 17; clone size: -; J gene: TRBJ2-3; V gene: TRBV7-9; CDR3 DNA: TGTGCCAGCATCCCCACACCGGGACTAGCGGTACCAGATACGCAGTATTTT; CDR3 protein: CASIPTPGLAVPDTQYF
D gene: TRBD1; CDR3 length: 13; clone size: few; J gene: TRBJ1-1; V gene: TRBV6-1; CDR3 DNA: TGTGCCAGCCGGACAGGGGAGAACACTGAAGCTTTCTTT; CDR3 protein: CASRTGENTEAFF
D gene: TRBD2; CDR3 length: 16; clone size: -; J gene: TRBJ2-1; V gene: TRBV5-1; CDR3 DNA: TGCGCCAGCAGCCTGAATAGCGGGGGGGCTAGCAATGAGCAGTTCTTC; CDR3 protein: CASSLNSGGASNEQFF
D gene: TRBD2; CDR3 length: 17; clone size: few; J gene: TRBJ2-2; V gene: TRBV6-1; CDR3 DNA: TGTGCCAGCAGGGGACTAGCGGGGATACCGAACACCGGGGAGCTGTTTTTT; CDR3 protein: CASRGLAGIPNTGELFF
D gene: -; CDR3 length: 12; clone size: -; J gene: TRBJ1-1; V gene: TRBV20-1; CDR3 DNA: TGCAGTGCTAGGCGGACGAACACTGAAGCTTTCTTT; CDR3 protein: CSARRTNTEAFF
D gene: -; CDR3 length: 13; clone size: once; J gene: TRBJ2-2; V gene: TRBV7-2; CDR3 DNA: TGTGCCAGCAGCGGGAAACGCTCCCGGGAGCTGTTTTTT; CDR3 protein: CASSGKRSRELFF
D gene: -; CDR3 length: 15; clone size: -; J gene: TRBJ2-1; V gene: TRBV6-2/TRBV6-3; CDR3 DNA: TGTGCCAGCAGTTACGGACAGCTGTCGTACAATGAGCAGTTCTTC; CDR3 protein: CASSYGQLSYNEQFF
D gene: -; CDR3 length: 15; clone size: -; J gene: TRBJ2-2; V gene: TRBV5-4; CDR3 DNA: TGTGCCAGCAGCTTGGCCCAGGGTGACACCGGGGAGCTGTTTTTT; CDR3 protein: CASSLAQGDTGELFF
D gene: -; CDR3 length: 13; clone size: many; J gene: TRBJ2-2; V gene: TRBV5-6; CDR3 DNA: TGTGCCAGCAGCCAGAAGCTCTACAGGGAGCTGTTTTTT; CDR3 protein: CASSQKLYRELFF
D gene: -; CDR3 length: 14; clone size: -; J gene: TRBJ1-1; V gene: TRBV7-2; CDR3 DNA: TGTGCCAGCACCAAGGGGCGGGTGAACACTGAAGCTTTCTTT; CDR3 protein: CASTKGRVNTEAFF
D gene: -; CDR3 length: 15; clone size: -; J gene: TRBJ1-3; V gene: TRBV5-6; CDR3 DNA: TGTGCCAGCAGCCAAATTTGGAAGCAGCGAAACACCATATATTTT; CDR3 protein: CASSQIWKQRNTIYF
D gene: -; CDR3 length: 15; clone size: -; J gene: TRBJ2-3; V gene: TRBV7-9; CDR3 DNA: TGTGCCAGCAGCTATCAGGCGGGTAGCACAGATACGCAGTATTTT; CDR3 protein: CASSYQAGSTDTQYF
D gene: TRBD2; CDR3 length: 15; clone size: -; J gene: TRBJ2-1; V gene: TRBV6-4; CDR3 DNA: TGTGCCAGCAGTGTAGGGCTAGCGGGACACGATGAGCAGTTCTTC; CDR3 protein: CASSVGLAGHDEQFF
D gene: -; CDR3 length: 15; clone size: -; J gene: TRBJ2-5; V gene: TRBV5-1; CDR3 DNA: TGCGCCAGCAGCTTAGGAGTAGCACTCCAAGAGACCCAGTACTTC; CDR3 protein: CASSLGVALQETQYF
D gene: -; CDR3 length: 15; clone size: -; J gene: TRBJ2-7; V gene: TRBV7-2; CDR3 DNA: TGTGCCAGCAGCTGGGCGGCTCTGGGGCCCTACGAGCAGTACTTC; CDR3 protein: CASSWAALGPYEQYF
D gene: -; CDR3 length: 14; clone size: many; J gene: TRBJ1-2; V gene: TRBV5-5; CDR3 DNA: TGTGCCAGCAGCCCTGTCCCAGGGGCTTGGAGCTACACCTTC; CDR3 protein: CASSPVPGAWSYTF
D gene: -; CDR3 length: 13; clone size: -; J gene: TRBJ2-5; V gene: TRBV20-1; CDR3 DNA: TGCAGTGCGAGAGGGACACTTCGAGAGACCCAGTACTTC; CDR3 protein: CSARGTLRETQYF
D gene: TRBD2; CDR3 length: 16; clone size: few; J gene: TRBJ2-7; V gene: TRBV6-5; CDR3 DNA: TGTGCCAGCAGTTACGCCCTAGCGGGGGTGGGCTACGAGCAGTACTTC; CDR3 protein: CASSYALAGVGYEQYF
D gene: -; CDR3 length: 12; clone size: many; J gene: TRBJ2-7; V gene: TRBV7-9; CDR3 DNA: TGTGCCAGCAGCCTCCTCCGGCCCGAGCAGTACTTC; CDR3 protein: CASSLLRPEQYF
D gene: TRBD2; CDR3 length: 15; clone size: few; J gene: TRBJ2-7; V gene: TRBV20-1; CDR3 DNA: TGCAGTGCTAGAGTAGCTAGCGGGATCTCCTACGAGCAGTACTTC; CDR3 protein: CSARVASGISYEQYF
D gene: TRBD2; CDR3 length: 14; clone size: -; J gene: TRBJ2-1; V gene: TRBV5-8; CDR3 DNA: TGTGCCAGCACAAGTACTAGCGGGGGTGTAGAGCAGTTCTTC; CDR3 protein: CASTSTSGGVEQFF
D gene: TRBD2; CDR3 length: 14; clone size: -; J gene: TRBJ2-1; V gene: TRBV7-9; CDR3 DNA: TGTGCCAGCAGCTTCACTAGCGGCTTGGGCGGGCAGTTCTTC; CDR3 protein: CASSFTSGLGGQFF
D gene: -; CDR3 length: 15; clone size: -; J gene: TRBJ2-5; V gene: TRBV12-5; CDR3 DNA: TGTGCTAGTGGTTCCGGACGTCGGTACCAAGAGACCCAGTACTTC; CDR3 protein: CASGSGRRYQETQYF
D gene: -; CDR3 length: 15; clone size: -; J gene: TRBJ2-1; V gene: TRBV4-3; CDR3 DNA: TGCGCCAGCAGCCAACCCGGGACGATGTACAATGAGCAGTTCTTC; CDR3 protein: CASSQPGTMYNEQFF
D gene: -; CDR3 length: 17; clone size: few; J gene: TRBJ2-1; V gene: TRBV7-9; CDR3 DNA: TGTGCCAGCAGCTTATCGCTTCAACCAAGCTCCTACAATGAGCAGTTCTTC; CDR3 protein: CASSLSLQPSSYNEQFF
D gene: -; CDR3 length: 14; clone size: -; J gene: TRBJ2-3; V gene: TRBV20-1; CDR3 DNA: TGCAGTGCTAGAGGGCTCACGACCACGGATACGCAGTATTTT; CDR3 protein: CSARGLTTTDTQYF
D gene: -; CDR3 length: 15; clone size: -; J gene: TRBJ2-3; V gene: TRBV18; CDR3 DNA: TGTGCCAGCTCACCATTAGAACCTAGCACAGATACGCAGTATTTT; CDR3 protein: CASSPLEPSTDTQYF
D gene: -; CDR3 length: 16; clone size: -; J gene: TRBJ2-4; V gene: TRBV4-1; CDR3 DNA: TGCGCCAGCAGCCAAATCAGAGTTCTAGCCAAAAACATTCAGTACTTC; CDR3 protein: CASSQIRVLAKNIQYF
D gene: -; CDR3 length: 13; clone size: few; J gene: TRBJ2-1; V gene: TRBV3-1; CDR3 DNA: TGTGCCAGCAGTCTCTCTAGACTAGTTGTAATGTTCTTC; CDR3 protein: CASSLSRLVVMFF
D gene: -; CDR3 length: 17; clone size: -; J gene: TRBJ2-1; V gene: TRBV14; CDR3 DNA: TGTGCCAGCAGCCAAGGCGGGCAGCGGTTCTTAGGCAATGAGCAGTTCTTC; CDR3 protein: CASSQGGQRFLGNEQFF
D gene: TRBD1; CDR3 length: 15; clone size: -; J gene: TRBJ2-6; V gene: TRBV20-1; CDR3 DNA: TGCAGTGCCAGGACAGGGGGCTCTGGGGCCAACGTCCTGACTTTC; CDR3 protein: CSARTGGSGANVLTF
D gene: TRBD2; CDR3 length: 15; clone size: few; J gene: TRBJ2-7; V gene: TRBV5-6; CDR3 DNA: TGTGCCAGCAGCTTGGTCCAGCGGGAGCTCCACGAGCAGTACTTC; CDR3 protein: CASSLVQRELHEQYF
D gene: TRBD1; CDR3 length: 13; clone size: -; J gene: TRBJ1-2; V gene: TRBV6-5; CDR3 DNA: TGTGCCAGCAGTTACGGACAGGGGGATGGCTACACCTTC; CDR3 protein: CASSYGQGDGYTF
D gene: -; CDR3 length: 15; clone size: few; J gene: TRBJ2-7; V gene: TRBV27; CDR3 DNA: TGTGCCAGCAGTTGGCGGAGCGGAGCCTCCTACGAGCAGTACTTC; CDR3 protein: CASSWRSGASYEQYF
D gene: TRBD1; CDR3 length: 13; clone size: few; J gene: TRBJ1-2; V gene: TRBV20-1; CDR3 DNA: TGCAGTGCTGTTATCGGGACAGGGAAAGGCTACACCTTC; CDR3 protein: CSAVIGTGKGYTF
D gene: -; CDR3 length: 14; clone size: -; J gene: TRBJ2-1; V gene: TRBV3-1; CDR3 DNA: TGTGCCAGCAGCCGGGCGGGTACATACAATGAGCAGTTCTTC; CDR3 protein: CASSRAGTYNEQFF
D gene: TRBD2; CDR3 length: 15; clone size: few; J gene: TRBJ2-1; V gene: TRBV28; CDR3 DNA: TGTGCCGCACTCCCCTCGGCTAGCGGGAACAATGAGCAGTTCTTC; CDR3 protein: CAALPSASGNNEQFF
D gene: -; CDR3 length: 13; clone size: -; J gene: TRBJ2-7; V gene: TRBV5-1; CDR3 DNA: TGCGCCAGCAGCATCGACAGACCCTACGAGCAGTACTTC; CDR3 protein: CASSIDRPYEQYF
D gene: -; CDR3 length: 15; clone size: -; J gene: TRBJ1-5; V gene: TRBV15; CDR3 DNA: TGTGCCACCAGCACCCTCGGACAGAGGGAGGGGACCCAGCATTTT; CDR3 protein: CATSTLGQREGTQHF
D gene: -; CDR3 length: 14; clone size: -; J gene: TRBJ2-1; V gene: TRBV7-2; CDR3 DNA: TGTGCCAGCAGCTTAACTAGCATCTGGGGTGAGCAGTTCTTC; CDR3 protein: CASSLTSIWGEQFF
D gene: -; CDR3 length: 15; clone size: -; J gene: TRBJ1-5; V gene: TRBV4-3; CDR3 DNA: TGCGCCAGCAGCCAAGATAGGATGGGGGATCAGCCCCAGCATTTT; CDR3 protein: CASSQDRMGDQPQHF
D gene: -; CDR3 length: 12; clone size: -; J gene: TRBJ2-7; V gene: TRBV5-5; CDR3 DNA: TGTGCCAGCATGTTCAACCCGGTGGAGCAGTACTTC; CDR3 protein: CASMFNPVEQYF
D gene: TRBD1; CDR3 length: 17; clone size: once; J gene: TRBJ2-1; V gene: TRBV5-1; CDR3 DNA: TGCGCCAGCAGCTTGTACGTGTCCCAAGTACAGGACAGGGGCCCGTTCTTC; CDR3 protein: CASSLYVSQVQDRGPFF
D gene: TRBD1; CDR3 length: 13; clone size: few; J gene: TRBJ2-7; V gene: TRBV5-1; CDR3 DNA: TGCGCCAGCAGCGGGACAGGTAGATACGAGCAGTACTTC; CDR3 protein: CASSGTGRYEQYF
D gene: TRBD1; CDR3 length: 14; clone size: few; J gene: TRBJ2-5; V gene: TRBV12-3/TRBV12-4; CDR3 DNA: TGTGCCAGCAGCAGGACAGGGGGAGGCCAGACCCAGTACTTC; CDR3 protein: CASSRTGGGQTQYF
D gene: TRBD1; CDR3 length: 16; clone size: few; J gene: TRBJ1-6; V gene: TRBV7-8; CDR3 DNA: TGTGCCAGCAGCTTAGGGGGCAGGGGGCTAAATTCACCCCTCCACTTT; CDR3 protein: CASSLGGRGLNSPLHF
D gene: -; CDR3 length: 15; clone size: -; J gene: TRBJ2-3; V gene: TRBV20-1; CDR3 DNA: TGCAGTGCCCGCCAAGGCGGGATCGGGACAGATACGCAGTATTTT; CDR3 protein: CSARQGGIGTDTQYF